The TCR beta chain described here comes from a study of breast tumors, draining lymph nodes, adjacent tissues. The CDR3 is 14 amino acids. V dropped 2 bases and J dropped 1 base, with 12 bases sitting between them. Germline CDR1 and CDR2: DFQATT and SNEGSKA (reference sequence). Findings of the study overall: Tumor repertoires ranked between lymph nodes and nontumor tissue in diversity, with V and J gene preferences.

Using its own MiXCR run on the multiplex PCR reads, TCRdb lists one record per CDR3 protein. The sample records around 120,000 distinct CDR3 sequences, around 20% being singletons. This clonotype was recorded many times. Its antigen is not known. Axillary draining lymph nodes of breast cancer patients supplied the node samples. The chain links TRBV20-1 to TRBJ2-7, with D hard to call. This TCR was sampled from a female donor with breast cancer. Some clones in this sample may be carry-over from other donors' samples. The sequenced sample consisted of axillary lymph node tissue. In DNA, the CDR3 is TGCAGTGCTAGACAGAGACTTACTTCCTACGAGCAGTACTTC. It specifies CSARQRLTSYEQYF.